One sample yielded the 13 T cell receptor beta chains listed below, sequenced in a study of CD8+ T cells in alopecia areata. Extracted from the samples, RNA was reverse transcribed into cDNA to serve as the sequencing template. The table came from immunoSEQ multiplex PCR; TCRdb's copy has only in-frame clones and leaves some out. The sample gives some 200,000 clones, around 50% of which show up once; approximately 15% is in the top ten. The sequences come from CD4+ T cells sorted from blood, collected at week 0. These TCRs come from a human donor with alopecia areata.

The chain employs TRBV2 and TRBJ1-2; 10 bases fit TRBD1. This CDR3 comprises 14 residues. Germline V gene lookup returns CDR1 SNHLY and CDR2 FYNNEI. Trimming at V came to 6 bases and at J to 8 bases, leaving 9 bases not matched to a gene. This CDR3 reads CASRLGQGSQGYTF. The DNA for the CDR3 is TGTGCCAGCAGGTTGGGACAGGGGTCTCAGGGCTACACCTTC.

This clone was detected a few times. The J gene is TRBJ2-1, the V gene TRBV5-1; 7 nucleotides align to TRBD1. Per the germline V gene, CDR1 is SGHRS and CDR2 is YFSETQ. The CDR3 is 15 residues long. The trim removed 3 bases at V and 1 base at J, leaving 4 bases unmatched. CDR3 sequence (DNA): TGCGCCAGCAGCTCGACAGGGTCTTCCTACAATGAGCAGTTCTTC. Its translation: CASSSTGSSYNEQFF.

The chain uses TRBV4-2 and TRBJ2-5; no firm D call. The germline V gene encodes CDR1 LGHNA and CDR2 YNFKEQ. Deletions cut 4 bases from V and 2 bases from J, with 14 bases between. CDR3 length: 15 residues. The CDR3 spells CASSPQPAPQETQYF. The CDR3 nucleotides read TGTGCCAGCAGCCCCCAACCGGCCCCACAAGAGACCCAGTACTTC.

The chain has TRBV19 and TRBJ1-1; 7 nucleotides align to TRBD1. CDR1 is LNHDA and CDR2 is SQIVND in the germline V gene (reference sequence). The junction had 2 bases not matched to a gene; V was cut back by 9 bases and J by 1 base. The CDR3 runs 12 residues. The CDR3 sequence: CASGQENTEAFF. The DNA of the CDR3 is TGTGCCAGCGGACAGGAGAACACTGAAGCTTTCTTT.

The chain has TRBV4-2 and TRBJ1-2, with 7 bases aligning to TRBD1. The CDR3 spans 14 residues. Germline V gene lookup returns CDR1 LGHNA and CDR2 YNFKEQ. Losses at the gene ends were 1 base for V and 5 bases for J; bases not matched to a gene: 4. DNA for the CDR3: TGTGCCAGCAGCCAAGCCACAGGGGAATATGGCTACACCTTC. Its translation is CASSQATGEYGYTF.

This clone was seen a few times. The chain couples TRBV19 to TRBJ2-3; D may be TRBD1 or TRBD2 (5 bases each). V was pared by 6 bases and J by 1 base, with 11 bases between. The CDR3 length is 14 residues. Per the germline V gene, CDR1 is LNHDA and CDR2 is SQIVND (reference sequence). CDR3 protein: CASRSGTRTDTQYF. The CDR3, as DNA: TGTGCCAGTAGGTCGGGGACCCGCACAGATACGCAGTATTTT.

This clone occurred a few times. This chain links TRBV29-1 with TRBJ2-7; maybe TRBD1 (5 bases). V was shortened by 3 bases and J by 3 bases, with 21 bases between the two germline ends. Germline assignment: CDR1 SQVTM and CDR2 ANQGSEA. The CDR3 extends over 16 amino acids. The CDR3 region has the DNA TGCAGCGTTGAGCGTGTTGGGGCCAAAGTAAACTACGAGCAGTACTTC. Its protein product is CSVERVGAKVNYEQYF.

The chain is built from TRBV4-1 and TRBJ2-7; 8 bases agree with TRBD2. V lost 0 bases and J lost 2; bases outside the gene matches: 12. This CDR3 comprises 18 residues. Germline loops: CDR1 MGHRA, CDR2 YSYEKL. CDR3 amino acids: CASSQEPGTSPTTYEQYF. The CDR3 bases are TGCGCCAGCAGCCAAGAGCCCGGGACTAGTCCCACTACCTACGAGCAGTACTTC.

The chain joins TRBV2 to TRBJ2-2; possible D gene TRBD1, 6 bases. The germline CDR1 and CDR2 sequences are SNHLY and FYNNEI. CDR3 size: 16 residues. Trimming took off 7 bases at V and 2 bases at J, with 17 bases between the two ends. The CDR3 loop is CASKPLVGANTGELFF. For the CDR3, the DNA is TGTGCCAGCAAGCCCTTGGTGGGGGCCAACACCGGGGAGCTGTTTTTT.

The CDR3 coding sequence is TGTGCAACGCTTGGGACCAACACCGGGGAGCTGTTTTTT. Translated: CATLGTNTGELFF. V usage is TRBV30 and J usage is TRBJ2-2; the D gene could be TRBD1 or TRBD2 (5 bases each). The length of the CDR3 is 13 residues. Germline loops: CDR1 GTSNPN, CDR2 SVGIG (reference sequence).

This CDR3 reads CSVAAGVGEQYF. CDR3 bases: TGCAGCGTCGCAGCCGGAGTCGGCGAGCAGTACTTC. The chain has TRBV29-1 and TRBJ2-7; D ambiguous. Germline V CDR1 and CDR2: SQVTM, ANQGSEA. CDR3 length equals 12 residues. V gave up 6 bases and J gave up 6 bases, with 15 bases separating them.

The V gene is TRBV25-1, the J gene TRBJ1-2; 7 bases match TRBD1. This CDR3 spans 14 amino acids. Trimming took 5 bases from V and 8 from J; bases not matched to a gene: 11. CDR1 MGHDK and CDR2 SYGVNS come from the germline V gene. The CDR3, as DNA: TGTGCCAGCAGTCTACGACAGGGAATTGGAGGCTACACCTTC. Translation: CASSLRQGIGGYTF.

V and J are TRBV7-2 and TRBJ1-5, with a tentative D call TRBD1 (5 bases). V dropped 5 bases and J dropped 5 bases, with 16 bases sitting between them. There are 15 residues in the CDR3. The germline CDR1 and CDR2 sequences are SGHTA and FQGNSA. This CDR3 is CASSVTRGYDQPQHF. The CDR3, as DNA: TGTGCCAGCAGCGTAACGAGGGGTTACGATCAGCCCCAGCATTTT.